This T cell receptor beta chain was obtained from a study of blood T cell repertoires in COVID-19. In the study overall: Sites across the United States, Italy and Spain contributed samples from acute and convalescent COVID-19. From T cells, B-cell-depleted T cells, or PBMCs came the material, which was cDNA or gDNA.

Libraries were prepared by immunoSEQ multiplex PCR; TCRdb keeps only in-frame clonotypes and omits some of them. The data contain approximately 57,000 clones, roughly 82% of them seen just once; the ten biggest clones take up 8.2%. This clone was counted a few times. The clonotype was recovered from a woman aged 80 or older with acute or convalescent COVID-19. The sequencing sample was made of peripheral blood.

CDR3 residues: CASSQDEGRSNQPQHF. The DNA of the CDR3 is TGTGCCAGCAGCCAAGATGAGGGGAGGAGCAATCAGCCCCAGCATTTT. The V and J genes are TRBV4-2 and TRBJ1-5, with a tentative D call TRBD1 (5 bases). V was cut by 0 bases and J by 1 base, with 10 bases left in between. The CDR3 has 16 amino acids. Germline V CDR1 and CDR2: LGHNA, YNFKEQ.